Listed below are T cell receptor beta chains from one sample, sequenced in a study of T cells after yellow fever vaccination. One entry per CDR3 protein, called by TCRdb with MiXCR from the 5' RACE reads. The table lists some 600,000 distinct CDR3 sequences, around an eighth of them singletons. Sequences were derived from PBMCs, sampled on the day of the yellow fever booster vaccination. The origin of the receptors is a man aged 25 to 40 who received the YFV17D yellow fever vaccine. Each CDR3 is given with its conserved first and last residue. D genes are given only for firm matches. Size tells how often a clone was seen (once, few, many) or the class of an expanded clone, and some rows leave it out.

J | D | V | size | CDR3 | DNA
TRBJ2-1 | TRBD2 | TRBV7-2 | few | CASSLGREVGEFF | TGTGCCAGCAGCTTAGGTCGGGAGGTCGGGGAGTTCTTC
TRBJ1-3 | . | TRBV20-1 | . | CSARWDGAGNTIYF | TGCAGTGCTAGATGGGACGGGGCTGGAAACACCATATATTTT
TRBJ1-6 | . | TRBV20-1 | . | CSAAGGSGSPLHF | TGCAGTGCCGCAGGAGGGTCGGGGTCACCCCTCCACTTT
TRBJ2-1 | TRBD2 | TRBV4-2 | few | CASSSLGTSLDNEQFF | TGTGCCAGCAGCAGTTTAGGGACTAGCCTTGACAATGAGCAGTTCTTC
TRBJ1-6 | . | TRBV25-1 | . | CASRRRSYNSPLHF | TGTGCCAGCAGGAGGAGGTCCTATAATTCACCCCTCCACTTT
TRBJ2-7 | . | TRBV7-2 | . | CASSSPGQTSYEQYF | TGTGCCAGCAGCTCGCCCGGGCAGACCTCCTACGAGCAGTACTTC
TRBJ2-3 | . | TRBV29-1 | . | CSLGTASDTQYF | TGCAGCCTCGGGACTGCCTCAGATACGCAGTATTTT
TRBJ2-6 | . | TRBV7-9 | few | CASSFRGAVSNVLTF | TGTGCCAGCAGCTTCAGGGGAGCTGTTTCCAACGTCCTGACTTTC
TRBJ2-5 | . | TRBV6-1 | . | CATKLLETQYF | TGTGCCACCAAGCTTTTGGAGACCCAGTACTTC
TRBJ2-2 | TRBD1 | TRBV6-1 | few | CASSRGQSTGELFF | TGTGCCAGCAGTAGGGGACAGTCCACCGGGGAGCTGTTTTTT
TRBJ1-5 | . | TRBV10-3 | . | CAISELAGNQPQHF | TGTGCCATCAGTGAGTTGGCAGGGAATCAGCCCCAGCATTTT
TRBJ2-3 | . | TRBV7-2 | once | CASSWSATNTDTQYF | TGTGCCAGCAGCTGGAGCGCAACCAACACAGATACGCAGTATTTT
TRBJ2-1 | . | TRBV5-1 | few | CASSLRRFDNEQFF | TGCGCCAGCAGCTTGCGGAGGTTCGACAATGAGCAGTTCTTC
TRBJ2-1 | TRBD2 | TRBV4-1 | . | CASTKSGTSGRARPDEQFF | TGCGCCAGCACCAAATCCGGGACTAGCGGGAGGGCCCGGCCCGATGAGCAGTTCTTC
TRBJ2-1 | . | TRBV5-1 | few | CASSFTAGRYNEQFF | TGCGCCAGCAGCTTTACGGCAGGGAGATACAATGAGCAGTTCTTC
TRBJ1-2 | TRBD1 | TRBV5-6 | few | CASSLYGQDSGGYTF | TGTGCCAGCAGCTTGTATGGACAGGATTCGGGTGGCTACACCTTC
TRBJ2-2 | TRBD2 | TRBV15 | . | CATSSGSGRALGELFF | TGTGCCACCAGCAGTGGAAGCGGGAGGGCCCTCGGGGAGCTGTTTTTT
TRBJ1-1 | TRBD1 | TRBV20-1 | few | CSASGTGNLNTEAFF | TGCAGTGCTAGTGGGACAGGGAACTTGAACACTGAAGCTTTCTTT
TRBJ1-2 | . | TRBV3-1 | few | CASSQDIGAAGISGGYTF | TGTGCCAGCAGCCAAGATATAGGAGCCGCCGGGATTTCTGGTGGCTACACCTTC
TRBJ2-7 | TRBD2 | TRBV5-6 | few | CASSDGPGGYEQYF | TGTGCCAGCAGCGACGGACCGGGGGGCTACGAGCAGTACTTC
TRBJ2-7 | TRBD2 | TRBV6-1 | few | CASSRRTSPYEQYF | TGTGCCAGCAGTCGACGGACTAGTCCCTACGAGCAGTACTTC
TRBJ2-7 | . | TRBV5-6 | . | CASSLGPGAASYEQYF | TGTGCCAGCAGCTTGGGACCGGGAGCTGCCTCCTACGAGCAGTACTTC
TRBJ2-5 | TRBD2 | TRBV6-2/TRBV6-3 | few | CASSPDKAGGWETQYF | TGTGCCAGCAGCCCCGATAAAGCGGGAGGATGGGAGACCCAGTACTTC
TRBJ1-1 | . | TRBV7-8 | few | CASSLARKQNTEAFF | TGTGCCAGCAGCTTAGCGAGGAAACAGAACACTGAAGCTTTCTTT
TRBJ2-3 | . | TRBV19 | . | CASSIGDRLADTQYF | TGTGCCAGTAGTATTGGGGACCGCTTAGCAGATACGCAGTATTTT
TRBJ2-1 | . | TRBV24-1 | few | CATSDPGTGMGNEQFF | TGTGCCACCAGTGACCCCGGGACGGGAATGGGCAATGAGCAGTTCTTC
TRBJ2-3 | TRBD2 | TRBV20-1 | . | CSARRGSQIDTQYF | TGCAGTGCTAGACGCGGGAGTCAAATAGATACGCAGTATTTT
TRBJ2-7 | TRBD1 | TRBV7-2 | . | CASSPGTVVEQYF | TGTGCCAGCAGCCCAGGGACAGTAGTCGAGCAGTACTTC
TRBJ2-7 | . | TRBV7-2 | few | CASSVRVTPYEQYF | TGTGCCAGCAGCGTCCGGGTCACCCCCTACGAGCAGTACTTC
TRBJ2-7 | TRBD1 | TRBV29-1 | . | CSVGLLDRGYEQYF | TGCAGCGTTGGGTTGCTGGACAGGGGCTACGAGCAGTACTTC
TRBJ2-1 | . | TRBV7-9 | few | CASSLAPGTPPNNEQFF | TGTGCCAGCAGCTTAGCTCCCGGGACTCCGCCGAACAATGAGCAGTTCTTC
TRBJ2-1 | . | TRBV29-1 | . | CSGGVDSYNEQFF | TGCAGCGGTGGGGTTGACTCCTACAATGAGCAGTTCTTC
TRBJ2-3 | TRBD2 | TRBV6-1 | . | CASCPEAQRGGYF | TGTGCCAGCTGTCCCGAGGCCCAGCGGGGGGGGTATTTT
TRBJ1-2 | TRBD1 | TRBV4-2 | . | CASSQEGTGRYGYTF | TGTGCCAGCAGCCAAGAGGGGACAGGGAGGTATGGCTACACCTTC